The present T cell receptor (beta chain) was sequenced within a study of blood T cells in healthy people across ages. Sample-barcoded 5' priming and a J-beta primer mix drove a second PCR of about 6 to 12 cycles. TCRdb re-called the 5' RACE reads through MiXCR, storing one row per CDR3 protein. This sample has over 500,000 distinct CDR3 sequences, with 27% found just once. The CDR3 consists of 15 residues. With V trimmed by 3 bases and J by 1 base, 3 bases remained unmatched. Germline-derived CDR1 and CDR2 are KGHSH and LQKENI. These sequences were also reported in another study, on T cells of mothers and their children.

The TCR sequence derives from a boy between 2 and 15 years old in good health. This chain connects TRBV18 to TRBJ2-3; 8 bases are a match to TRBD1. The sample was blood. The CDR3 bases are TGTGCCAGCTCACCCCAGGGACAGGGCACAGATACGCAGTATTTT. It translates to CASSPQGQGTDTQYF.